Listed here are 16 T cell receptor beta chains from one sample, sequenced in a study of T-cell memory formation after mild COVID-19. Via MiXCR, TCRdb re-called the 5' RACE reads, giving one row per CDR3 protein. The sample comprises about 440,000 distinct CDR3 sequences, 20% of which are singletons, and around 8% rests with the top ten. Sequencing used PBMCs or a T cell subset sorted from them (not recorded which). The receptors come from an adult woman who had mild COVID-19 (a few samples of this study predate the infection). Cell type and time point are not known.

A few counts support this clonotype. This chain links TRBV5-1 with TRBJ2-5; D possibly corresponds to TRBD1 (5 bases). V dropped 0 bases and J dropped 4 bases, with 13 bases sitting between them. The CDR3 is 15 amino acids. Germline V CDR1 and CDR2: SGHRS, YFSETQ. This CDR3 reads CASSLGPGNGETQYF. The CDR3, as DNA: TGCGCCAGCAGCTTGGGCCCAGGGAACGGAGAGACCCAGTACTTC. Drawing the rest from reference TRBV5-1 and TRBJ2-5, the complete variable domain is KAGVTQTPRYLIKTRGQQVTLSCSPISGHRSVSWYQQTPGQGLQFLFEYFSETQRNKGNFPGRFSGRQFSNSRSEMNVSTLELGDSALYLCASSLGPGNGETQYFGPGTRLLVL.

V usage is TRBV12-5 and J usage is TRBJ1-2, with 9 bases aligning to TRBD1. The CDR3 loop spans 15 amino acids. Germline V gene lookup returns CDR1 LGHNT and CDR2 FRNRAP. The CDR3 sequence is CACSRTGAANYGYTF. CDR3 DNA sequence: TGTGCCTGCTCCAGGACAGGGGCAGCTAACTATGGCTACACCTTC.

In nucleotides, the CDR3 is TGTGCCAGCAGCTTAGTTGTGGGCGGCGAGCAGTACTTC. Its protein product is CASSLVVGGEQYF. The chain links TRBV7-2 to TRBJ2-7; D gene unclear. Germline V gene sequence: CDR1 SGHTA, CDR2 FQGNSA. The V gene lost 1 base and the J gene lost 6 bases, with 10 bases spanning the gap. The CDR3 length is 13 residues.

This rearrangement joins TRBV24-1 to TRBJ2-6; TRBD1 matches 10 bases. Germline CDR1 reads KGHDR; CDR2 reads SFDVKD. Unmatched junction bases numbered 2, after V lost 2 bases and J lost 2 bases. CDR3 length equals 17 residues. CDR3 coding DNA: TGTGCCACCAGTGATTGGGGACAGGGGACTGGGGCCAACGTCCTGACTTTC. Translating gives CATSDWGQGTGANVLTF.

This clonotype was counted between two and nine times. The J gene is TRBJ2-1, the V gene TRBV7-8; 9 nucleotides agree with TRBD1. Germline CDR1 reads SGHVS; CDR2 reads FQNEAQ. Losses at the gene ends were 4 bases for V and 9 bases for J; bases not matched to a gene: 16. CDR3 length: 17 residues. CDR3 region: CASSSDPHGTGQGEQFF. The DNA for the CDR3 is TGTGCCAGCAGCTCAGATCCACACGGGACAGGGCAAGGTGAGCAGTTCTTC.

This clonotype was recorded a few times. The chain uses TRBV5-1 and TRBJ2-3; 7 nucleotides line up with TRBD2. The CDR3 consists of 15 residues. Trimming cost V 4 bases and J 3 bases; bases outside gene matches: 8. CDR1 and CDR2 (germline): SGHRS, YFSETQ. CDR3 nucleotides: TGCGCCAGCAGCACAAGCGGGATTAGGACAGATACGCAGTATTTT. Encoded protein: CASSTSGIRTDTQYF.

This clonotype has more than one count but fewer than ten. The chain recombines TRBV12-3 or TRBV12-4 with TRBJ1-6; unclear D gene. CDR3 length: 14 amino acids. V was clipped by 3 bases and J by 9 bases, with 12 bases between them. The CDR3 spells CASSFGLGISPLHF. CDR3 nucleotides: TGTGCCAGCAGTTTCGGGTTGGGAATTTCACCCCTCCACTTT.

This rearrangement joins TRBV6-5 to TRBJ2-2; D possibly corresponds to TRBD1 (6 bases). Germline V gene lookup returns CDR1 MNHEY and CDR2 SVGAGI. V was trimmed by 5 bases and J by 0 bases, leaving 13 bases between them. CDR3 length: 16 amino acids. The CDR3 reads CASSQGRVSNTGELFF. CDR3 nucleotides: TGTGCCAGCAGTCAGGGGCGGGTATCGAACACCGGGGAGCTGTTTTTT.

This clonotype was found a few times. The chain joins TRBV19 to TRBJ2-1; tentative D call: TRBD2 (6 bases). Germline assignment: CDR1 LNHDA and CDR2 SQIVND (reference sequence). CDR3 length equals 14 residues. Trimming took off 5 bases at V and 6 bases at J, with 14 bases between the two ends. CDR3 sequence (DNA): TGTGCCAGTAGTGCAACCGGGACTCTCAATGAGCAGTTCTTC. This gives the protein CASSATGTLNEQFF.

In this sample, this clonotype turned up once. V and J are TRBV5-1 and TRBJ2-3; perhaps TRBD2 as D (6 bases). V shed 3 bases and J shed 6 bases, with 14 bases lying between them. CDR3 size: 14 residues. The V gene's germline CDR1 is SGHRS and CDR2 YFSETQ. CDR3 loop: CASSSGGLWDTQYF. DNA for the CDR3: TGCGCCAGCAGCTCCGGGGGATTGTGGGATACGCAGTATTTT. Full variable domain (missing parts from reference TRBV5-1 and TRBJ2-3): KAGVTQTPRYLIKTRGQQVTLSCSPISGHRSVSWYQQTPGQGLQFLFEYFSETQRNKGNFPGRFSGRQFSNSRSEMNVSTLELGDSALYLCASSSGGLWDTQYFGPGTRLTVL.

This clonotype was seen a few times. J is TRBJ1-1 and V is TRBV7-3; no clear D. CDR3 length: 16 residues. V was shortened by 5 bases and J by 5 bases, with 21 bases between the two germline ends. Germline V gene data show CDR1 as SGHTA and CDR2 as FQGTGA. The CDR3 sequence is CASSPARVKSRTEAFF. The CDR3 DNA reads TGTGCCAGCAGCCCCGCCCGGGTGAAAAGTAGGACTGAAGCTTTCTTT.

With respect to this clonotype: One junction end does not reproduce the germline sequence, and a read error may be involved. The chain has TRBV15 and TRBJ2-2; D is possibly TRBD2 (6 bases). In germline, CDR1 is LNHNV, CDR2 YYDKDF (reference sequence). This CDR3 has 14 amino acids. The CDR3 region is CATSRDEPGGELIF. For the CDR3, the DNA is TGTGCCACCAGCAGAGATGAGCCGGGCGGGGAGCTGATTTTT.

J is TRBJ2-4 and V is TRBV3-1; D might be TRBD1 or TRBD2, each matching 5 bases. V lost 1 base to trimming and J lost 5 bases, with 9 bases between them. Germline CDR1 reads LGHDT; CDR2 reads YNNKEL (reference sequence). The length of the CDR3 is 14 residues. As DNA, the CDR3 is TGTGCCAGCAGCCAAGCCGGGGCCGAAAACATTCAGTACTTC. This encodes CASSQAGAENIQYF.

This clonotype occurred once. The chain has TRBV19 and TRBJ2-5, with D unresolved. The CDR3 runs 14 residues. CDR1 LNHDA and CDR2 SQIVND come from the germline V gene (reference sequence). The V end was cut by 6 bases, the J end by 0 bases, with 11 bases between. The CDR3 spells CASRSQLYQETQYF. CDR3 sequence (DNA): TGTGCCAGTAGGAGTCAACTCTACCAAGAGACCCAGTACTTC.

The J gene is TRBJ1-5, the V gene TRBV20-1, with a tentative D call TRBD1 (6 bases). Germline V CDR1 and CDR2: DFQATT, SNEGSKA (reference sequence). The CDR3 totals 16 residues. V gave up 0 bases and J gave up 4 bases, with 16 bases separating them. CDR3 DNA: TGCAGTGCTAGAGATTATAGGACAGCGGCAAATCAGCCCCAGCATTTT. Protein: CSARDYRTAANQPQHF.

The rearrangement joins TRBV29-1 to TRBJ2-1; the D gene is possibly TRBD2 (6 bases). The CDR3 consists of 11 residues. Between the trimmed V and J ends, which lost 4 bases and 9 bases, there was a span of 10 bases. Germline lookup yields CDR1 SQVTM and CDR2 ANQGSEA. The CDR3 bases are TGCAGCGTTGGGGGAGGCATTGAGCAGTTCTTC. It yields the protein CSVGGGIEQFF.